This is a list of T cell receptor beta chains from one sample in a study of T cell repertoires and HLA-DP antigens. TCRdb's copy holds only in-frame clones and misses some; the assay was immunoSEQ multiplex PCR. The table shows approximately 100,000 clones, with about 89% occurring only once. No antigen has been identified for these receptors. The source material was CD4+ T cells from PBMCs. The origin of the receptors is a man aged 50-60 years in good health and CMV-seronegative. The CDR3 runs from the conserved cysteine through the conserved F or W. Each record gives: J gene, V gene, clone size, D gene, CDR3 DNA, CDR3 protein. A D gene is named only where the DNA matches it firmly. Where a row states a size, it is once, few, many or the class of an expanded clone; other rows omit it.

TRBJ1-1	TRBV29-1	NA	NA	TGCAGCGTTGTGTCTACAGAGCGCATGAACACTGAAGCTTTCTTT	CSVVSTERMNTEAFF
TRBJ2-7	TRBV11-2	NA	NA	TGTGCCAGCAGCTTAGAACAGGGCCCCTGGGAGCAGTACTTC	CASSLEQGPWEQYF
TRBJ1-1	TRBV5-4	NA	NA	TGTGCCAGCAGCTCGGGCGGGATCAAGAACACTGAAGCTTTCTTT	CASSSGGIKNTEAFF
TRBJ2-2	TRBV6-5	NA	TRBD1	TGTGCCAGCAGTACCCGGACAGGGCGGGAGCTGTTTTTT	CASSTRTGRELFF
TRBJ1-5	TRBV15	once	TRBD1	TGTGCCACCAGCCGCCGTGGATCCGGGACAGCGATCAATCAGCCCCAGCATTTT	CATSRRGSGTAINQPQHF
TRBJ1-5	TRBV6-1	NA	NA	TGTGCCAGCAGTGACAGGGAGGAGCAGCCCCAGCATTTT	CASSDREEQPQHF
TRBJ1-1	TRBV9	NA	NA	TGTGCCAGCAGCGTTATAGCCCGTTTGAACACTGAAGCTTTCTTT	CASSVIARLNTEAFF
TRBJ1-2	TRBV14	few	NA	TGTGCCAGCAGCCAAGGCGTGAGAGTAAAGGGCGGCTACACCTTC	CASSQGVRVKGGYTF
TRBJ2-7	TRBV5-8	NA	NA	TGTGCCAGCAGCGTAGAGATACAGTACTTC	CASSVEIQYF
TRBJ2-5	TRBV11-2	NA	TRBD1	TGTGCCAGCGGACAGGGGGGGAGGTACCAAGAGACCCAGTACTTC	CASGQGGRYQETQYF
TRBJ2-1	TRBV28	once	NA	TGTGCCAGCAGCCCTCCTAGCTACAATGAGCAGTTCTTC	CASSPPSYNEQFF
TRBJ1-6	TRBV18	NA	NA	TGTGCCAGCTCACCATTTGACGTGGGGGATTCACCCCTCCACTTT	CASSPFDVGDSPLHF
TRBJ2-1	TRBV27	NA	NA	TGTGCCAGCAGTCCCGTAGGGGGGGTCTACAATGAGCAGTTCTTC	CASSPVGGVYNEQFF
TRBJ2-1	TRBV4-1	NA	TRBD2	TGCGCCAGCAGCCAAGGAAGCGGGACTAGCGGGAGCCGGGAGCAGTTCTTC	CASSQGSGTSGSREQFF
TRBJ2-7	TRBV7-2	NA	TRBD2	TGTGCCAGCAGCAGACTAGCGGGAGCACAATACGAGCAGTACTTC	CASSRLAGAQYEQYF
TRBJ1-1	TRBV27	once	NA	TGTGCCAGCAGGCCCCAGGGGTTGAACACTGAAGCTTTCTTT	CASRPQGLNTEAFF
TRBJ1-1	TRBV7-2	NA	NA	TGTGCCAGCAGCCCCTGGGACGTGAGCACTGAAGCTTTCTTT	CASSPWDVSTEAFF
TRBJ1-2	TRBV7-8	NA	NA	TGTGCCAGCAGCTTACTGGAGATCGGCTATGGCTACACCTTC	CASSLLEIGYGYTF
TRBJ2-5	TRBV30	NA	NA	TGTGCCTGGAGTGTACTCGGTGGCTGGACCCAGTACTTC	CAWSVLGGWTQYF
TRBJ2-5	TRBV7-2	NA	NA	TGTGCCAGCAGCCGTTCAGGGCAAGAGACCCAGTACTTC	CASSRSGQETQYF
TRBJ1-2	TRBV2	once	NA	TGTGCCAGCAGTATAGGGCCAGGGGAAATCGGCTACACCTTC	CASSIGPGEIGYTF
TRBJ2-7	TRBV28	once	NA	TGTGCCAGCAGTCCTCCAGGGGGGACCTACGAGCAGTACTTC	CASSPPGGTYEQYF
TRBJ1-4	TRBV5-1	NA	NA	TGCGCCAGCAGCACCGGACCGGGACCGTTGAATGAAAAACTGTTTTTT	CASSTGPGPLNEKLFF
TRBJ1-5	TRBV5-1	NA	NA	TGCGCCAGCAGCCCCGCCCCATATAGCAATCAGCCCCAGCATTTT	CASSPAPYSNQPQHF
TRBJ1-1	TRBV5-1	NA	NA	TGCGCCAGCACCCGTGAGGTAGTAAACACTGAAGCTTTCTTT	CASTREVVNTEAFF
TRBJ2-1	TRBV18	NA	TRBD2	TGTGCCAGCTCCGTGGTGCGGGAGGCGGAGCAGTTCTTC	CASSVVREAEQFF
TRBJ2-7	TRBV5-4	NA	TRBD2	TGTGCCAGCGGACGGGGGGGGGACTCCTACGAGCAGTACTTC	CASGRGGDSYEQYF
TRBJ1-2	TRBV28	NA	NA	TGTGCCAGCAAAGGGTACGGTACCTATGGCTACACCTTC	CASKGYGTYGYTF
TRBJ1-2	TRBV7-9	few	TRBD1	TGTGCCAGCAGCTCTCCCGGACAGGCTAACTATGGCTACACCTTC	CASSSPGQANYGYTF
TRBJ1-5	TRBV6-5	NA	NA	TGTGCCAGCAGACTAAAGGGGGACCAGCCCCAGCATTTT	CASRLKGDQPQHF
TRBJ2-7	TRBV27	NA	TRBD2	TGTGCCAGCAGGCATACTAGCGGGGGGTACGAGCAGTACTTC	CASRHTSGGYEQYF
TRBJ1-6	TRBV28	few	NA	TGTGCCAGCAGTTACAGGTCACCCCTCCACTTT	CASSYRSPLHF
TRBJ2-1	TRBV14	once	NA	TGTGCCAGCAGCCAAGTTGAAAGGGGGATAGGGTTCTTC	CASSQVERGIGFF
TRBJ2-7	TRBV29-1	NA	TRBD1	TGCAGCGTTGGGGGAACAGGGGCTTCCTACGAGCAGTACTTC	CSVGGTGASYEQYF
TRBJ2-4	TRBV25-1	NA	NA	TGTGCCAGCAGTGATCCCGGGACAGCCAAAAACATTCAGTACTTC	CASSDPGTAKNIQYF
TRBJ2-1	TRBV29-1	once	TRBD2	TGCAGCGTCCGGACTAGCTACAATGAGCAGTTCTTC	CSVRTSYNEQFF
TRBJ2-3	TRBV9	NA	TRBD1	TGTGCCAGCAGCCCTCCCCCCGGACAGGGTGGAGATACGCAGTATTTT	CASSPPPGQGGDTQYF
TRBJ1-1	TRBV18	NA	NA	TGTGCCAGCTCACCAGGACAGCCGAACACTGAAGCTTTCTTT	CASSPGQPNTEAFF
TRBJ2-5	TRBV6-5	NA	TRBD2	TGTGCCAGCGAGGCCGGGACTAGCAGAAAAGAGACCCAGTACTTC	CASEAGTSRKETQYF
TRBJ2-3	TRBV9	once	TRBD2	TGTGCCAGCAGCGTATCCCCCCTAGCGGGGGACACAGATACGCAGTATTTT	CASSVSPLAGDTDTQYF
TRBJ1-1	TRBV29-1	NA	TRBD1	TGCAGCGTTGAAGATCGACAGGGGAACACTGAAGCTTTCTTT	CSVEDRQGNTEAFF